The T cell receptor beta chain described here comes from a study of control samples from healthy donors and cancer patients (dated by TCRdb to about 2020). As to this clone: It has no known antigen specificity. There are no base qualities to consult, and no much larger clone falls within one base.

Preparation of the library involved the immunoSEQ multiplex PCR assay. TCRdb took over this immuneACCESS table, retaining in-frame rearrangements with V and J assigned. Such tables are incomplete; in checked studies, under half of the missing clones stem from an unresolved V gene, and the remainder is unexplained. This sample holds some 71,000 clones; more than 75% were observed only once. The ten most abundant clones make up about 2.1% of the sample. The CDR3 spans 15 residues, from the cysteine through the phenylalanine. Just the 45-base CDR3 DNA is kept, in frame starting at base 1. Sequences KGHDR (CDR1) and SFDVKD (CDR2) are obtained from the germline V gene. The germline V and J ends show losses of 4 bases and 10 bases respectively, and no gene match explains 11 bases of the junction.

Sequences were obtained from PBMCs. The TCR was taken from a woman aged 50 to 60 with head and neck cancer. The chain was built from TRBV24-1 and TRBJ2-1, and TRBD2 matches 8 of the central bases. Here is the DNA: TGTGCCACCAGTGACCCCATGGGACTAGTAAGGGAGCAGTTCTTC. It encodes CATSDPMGLVREQFF.